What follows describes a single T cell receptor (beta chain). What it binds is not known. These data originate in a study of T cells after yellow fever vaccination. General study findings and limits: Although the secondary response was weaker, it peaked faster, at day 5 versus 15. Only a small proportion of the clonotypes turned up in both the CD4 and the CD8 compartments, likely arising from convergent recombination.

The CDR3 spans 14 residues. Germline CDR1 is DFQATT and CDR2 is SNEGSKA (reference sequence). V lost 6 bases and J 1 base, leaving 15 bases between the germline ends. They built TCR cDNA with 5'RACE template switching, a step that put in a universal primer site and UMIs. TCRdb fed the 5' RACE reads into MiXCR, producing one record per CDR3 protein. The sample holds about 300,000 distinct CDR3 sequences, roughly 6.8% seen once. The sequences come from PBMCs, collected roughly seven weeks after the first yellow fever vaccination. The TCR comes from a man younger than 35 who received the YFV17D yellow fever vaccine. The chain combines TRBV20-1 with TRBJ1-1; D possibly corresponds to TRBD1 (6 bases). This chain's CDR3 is CSAIGGPSNTEAFF. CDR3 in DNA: TGCAGTGCCATTGGGGGGCCGTCGAACACTGAAGCTTTCTTT.